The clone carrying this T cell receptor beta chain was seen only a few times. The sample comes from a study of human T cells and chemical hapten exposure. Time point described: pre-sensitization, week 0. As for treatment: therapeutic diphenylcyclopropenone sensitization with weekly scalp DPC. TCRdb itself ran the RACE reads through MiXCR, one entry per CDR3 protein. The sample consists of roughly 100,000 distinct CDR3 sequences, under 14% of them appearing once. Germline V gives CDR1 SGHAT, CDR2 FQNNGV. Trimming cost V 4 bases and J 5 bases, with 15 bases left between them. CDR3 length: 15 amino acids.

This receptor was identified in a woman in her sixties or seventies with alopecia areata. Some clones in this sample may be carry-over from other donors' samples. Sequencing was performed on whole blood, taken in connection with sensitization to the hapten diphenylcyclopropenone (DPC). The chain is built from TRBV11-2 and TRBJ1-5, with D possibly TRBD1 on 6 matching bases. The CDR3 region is CASSWGAGGHQPQHF. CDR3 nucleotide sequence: TGTGCCAGCAGCTGGGGGGCTGGGGGGCATCAGCCCCAGCATTTT.